This T cell receptor (beta chain) came from a study of T cell responses to AZD1222 COVID-19 vaccine. This CDR3 region has 18 residues. The germline V and J ends were trimmed by 1 base and 0 bases, with 19 bases remaining between them. Germline lookup yields CDR1 SGHTA and CDR2 FQGNSA. Using immunoSEQ multiplex PCR, the repertoire was profiled, and TCRdb retains in-frame clones only, with some absent. The sample yields around 100,000 clones, around 87% seen once. The material was peripheral blood, obtained on day 0 of MenACWY control vaccination. The receptor was derived from an adult in good health. The chain uses TRBV7-2 and TRBJ2-7; tentatively, D is TRBD2 (7 bases). CDR3: CASSLVRGGAGTSYEQYF. The CDR3 DNA reads TGTGCCAGCAGCTTAGTGAGGGGGGGGGCAGGCACCTCCTACGAGCAGTACTTC.